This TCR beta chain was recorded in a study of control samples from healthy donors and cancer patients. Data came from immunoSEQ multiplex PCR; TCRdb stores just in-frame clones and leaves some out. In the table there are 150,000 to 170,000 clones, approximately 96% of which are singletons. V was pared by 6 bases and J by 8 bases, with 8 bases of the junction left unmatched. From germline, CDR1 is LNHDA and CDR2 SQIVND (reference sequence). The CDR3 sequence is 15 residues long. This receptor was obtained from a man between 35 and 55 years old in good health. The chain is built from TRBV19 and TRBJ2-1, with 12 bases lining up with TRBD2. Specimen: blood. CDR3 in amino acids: CASSLLAGGRYEQFF. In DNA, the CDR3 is TGTGCCAGTAGCCTCCTAGCGGGGGGGCGATATGAGCAGTTCTTC. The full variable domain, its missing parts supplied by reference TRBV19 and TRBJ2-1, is DGGITQSPKYLFRKEGQNVTLSCEQNLNHDAMYWYRQDPGQGLRLIYYSQIVNDFQKGDIAEGYSVSREKKESFPLTVTSAQKNPTAFYLCASSLLAGGRYEQFFGPGTRLTVL.